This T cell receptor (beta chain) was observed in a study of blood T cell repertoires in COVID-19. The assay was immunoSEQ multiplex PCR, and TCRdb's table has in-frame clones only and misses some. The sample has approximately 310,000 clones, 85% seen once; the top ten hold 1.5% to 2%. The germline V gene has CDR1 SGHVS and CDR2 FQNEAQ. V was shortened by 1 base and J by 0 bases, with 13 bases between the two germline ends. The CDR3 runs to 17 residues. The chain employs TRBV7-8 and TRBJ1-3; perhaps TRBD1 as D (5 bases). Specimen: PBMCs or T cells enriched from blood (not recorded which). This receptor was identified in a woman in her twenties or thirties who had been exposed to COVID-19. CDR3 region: CASSLGDGRLSGNTIYF. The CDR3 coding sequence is TGTGCCAGCAGCTTAGGGGACGGGAGGCTCTCTGGAAACACCATATATTTT.